The TCR beta chain under discussion was sequenced for a study of blood T cell repertoires in COVID-19. Germline assignment: CDR1 SGHRS and CDR2 YFSETQ. CDR3 length: 15 residues. Unmatched junction bases numbered 8, after V lost 5 bases and J lost 1 base. Sequenced by immunoSEQ multiplex PCR; TCRdb stores in-frame clones only, minus some. The sample holds 65,000 to 70,000 clones, 60% to 80% seen once. The sample consisted of peripheral blood. This receptor was obtained from a human donor in a cohort sampled during active COVID-19. The rearrangement joins TRBV5-1 to TRBJ2-5; 7 bases are shared with TRBD1. The DNA of the CDR3 is TGCGCCAGCAGATCCCAGACAGGGCCCCAAGAGACCCAGTACTTC. This translates into CASRSQTGPQETQYF.